This TCR beta chain was documented in a study of blood T cell repertoires in COVID-19. Clones were sequenced by immunoSEQ multiplex PCR, and TCRdb holds only the in-frame ones, with some missing. The table includes about 270,000 clones, 80% to 90% detected once. Trimming left V 5 bases short and J 8 bases short, with 21 bases between. Germline V lookup: CDR1 SQVTM, CDR2 ANQGSEA. The CDR3 spans 14 residues. Everyone who took part was 18 to 89 years old, and they came from 20 to 25 US areas. This sequence joins TRBV29-1 and TRBJ1-2, with D possibly being TRBD1 (6 bases). Sequencing was carried out using PBMCs or T cells enriched from blood (not recorded which). The TCR originated in a woman aged 18-35 years who had recovered from COVID-19. Written as DNA, the CDR3 is TGCAGCGTTCTCGCCGGTGGGGGGGGCAAGGGCTACACCTTC. It codes for CSVLAGGGGKGYTF.